This TCR beta chain comes out of a study of beta chain features in type 1 diabetes. The whole isolated RNA underwent reverse transcription, so sequencing captured expressed TCRB transcripts. Using immunoSEQ multiplex PCR, the repertoire was profiled, and TCRdb retains in-frame clones only, with some absent. This sample yields under 900,000 clones, of which roughly a sixth are seen a single time; 0.02% to 0.025% belongs to the top ten. The sample holds a few counts of this clone. The CDR3 sequence is 13 residues long. The germline CDR1 and CDR2 sequences are SGHTA and FQGTGA. V lost 4 bases, J lost 5 bases, and 12 bases lay in between. Purities in excess of 95% were seen in all sorted populations.

This receptor was identified in a woman younger than 35 in good health. This sequence joins TRBV7-3 and TRBJ2-7, with D possibly being TRBD1 or TRBD2 (5 bases each). The sample taken for sequencing was naive CD4+ T cells from blood. The CDR3 DNA reads TGTGCCAGCAGCTCGGGACCGCCTAACGAGCAGTACTTC. It specifies CASSSGPPNEQYF.